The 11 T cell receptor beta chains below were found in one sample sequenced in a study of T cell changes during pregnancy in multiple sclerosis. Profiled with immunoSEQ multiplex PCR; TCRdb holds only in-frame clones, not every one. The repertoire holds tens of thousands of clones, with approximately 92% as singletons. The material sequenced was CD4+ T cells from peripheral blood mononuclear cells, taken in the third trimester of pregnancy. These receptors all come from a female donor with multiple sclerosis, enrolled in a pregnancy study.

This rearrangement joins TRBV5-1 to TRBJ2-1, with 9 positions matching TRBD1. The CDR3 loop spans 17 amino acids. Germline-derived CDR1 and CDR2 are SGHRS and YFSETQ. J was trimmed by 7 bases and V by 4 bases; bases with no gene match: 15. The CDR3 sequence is CASSPRVPGQGGNEQFF. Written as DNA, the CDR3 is TGCGCCAGCAGCCCCCGGGTCCCGGGACAGGGTGGGAATGAGCAGTTCTTC.

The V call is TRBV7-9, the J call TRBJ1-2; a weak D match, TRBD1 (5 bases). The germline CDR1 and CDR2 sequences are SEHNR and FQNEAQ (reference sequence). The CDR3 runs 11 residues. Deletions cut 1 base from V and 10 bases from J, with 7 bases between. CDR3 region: CASSLVGDYTF. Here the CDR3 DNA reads TGTGCCAGCAGCTTAGTAGGGGACTACACCTTC.

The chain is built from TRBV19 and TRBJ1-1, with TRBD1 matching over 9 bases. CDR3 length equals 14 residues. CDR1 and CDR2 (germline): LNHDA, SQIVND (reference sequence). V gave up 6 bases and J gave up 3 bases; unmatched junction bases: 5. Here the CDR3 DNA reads TGTGCCAGTAGCCCGGACAGGGGCTACACTGAAGCTTTCTTT. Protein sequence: CASSPDRGYTEAFF.

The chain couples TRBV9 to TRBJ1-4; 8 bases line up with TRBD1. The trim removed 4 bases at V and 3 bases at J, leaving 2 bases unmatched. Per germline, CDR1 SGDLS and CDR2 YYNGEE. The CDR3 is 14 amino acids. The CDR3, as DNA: TGTGCCAGCAGCCTGACAGGGGCTAATGAAAAACTGTTTTTT. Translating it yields CASSLTGANEKLFF. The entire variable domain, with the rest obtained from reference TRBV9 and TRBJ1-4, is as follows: DSGVTQTPKHLITATGQRVTLRCSPRSGDLSVYWYQQSLDQGLQFLIQYYNGEERAKGNILERFSAQQFPDLHSELNLSSLELGDSALYFCASSLTGANEKLFFGSGTQLSVL.

The CDR3 nucleotides read TGTGCCAGCAGCTTGGAGGGGGGGGCAAGGCGCACTGAAGCTTTCTTT. Translation: CASSLEGGARRTEAFF. The V call is TRBV5-6, the J call TRBJ1-1; a weak D match, TRBD1 (6 bases). The CDR3 spans 16 residues. V dropped 0 bases and J dropped 4 bases, with 16 bases sitting between them. The V gene's germline CDR1 is SGHDT and CDR2 YYEEEE. Filled out from reference TRBV5-6 and TRBJ1-1, the complete variable domain reads DAGVTQSPTHLIKTRGQQVTLRCSPKSGHDTVSWYQQALGQGPQFIFQYYEEEERQRGNFPDRFSGHQFPNYSSELNVNALLLGDSALYLCASSLEGGARRTEAFFGQGTRLTVV.

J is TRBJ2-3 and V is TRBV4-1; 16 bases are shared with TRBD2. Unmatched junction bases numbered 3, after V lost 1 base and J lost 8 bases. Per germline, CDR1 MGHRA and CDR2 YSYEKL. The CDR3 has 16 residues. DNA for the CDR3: TGCGCCAGCAGCCAAGGGGGACTAGCGGGGGGGCGTACGCAGTATTTT. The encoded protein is CASSQGGLAGGRTQYF.

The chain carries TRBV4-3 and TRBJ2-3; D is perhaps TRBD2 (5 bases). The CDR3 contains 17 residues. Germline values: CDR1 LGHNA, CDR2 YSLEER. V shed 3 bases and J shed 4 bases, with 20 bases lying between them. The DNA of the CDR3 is TGCGCCAGCAGCCAGGGTGACTCTGCGTTGAGGGCAGATACGCAGTATTTT. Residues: CASSQGDSALRADTQYF.

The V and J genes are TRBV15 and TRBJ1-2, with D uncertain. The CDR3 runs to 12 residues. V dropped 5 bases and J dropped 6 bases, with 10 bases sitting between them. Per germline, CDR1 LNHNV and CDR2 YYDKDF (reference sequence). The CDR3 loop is CATSRELNGYTF. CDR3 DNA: TGTGCCACCAGCCGGGAACTGAATGGCTACACCTTC.

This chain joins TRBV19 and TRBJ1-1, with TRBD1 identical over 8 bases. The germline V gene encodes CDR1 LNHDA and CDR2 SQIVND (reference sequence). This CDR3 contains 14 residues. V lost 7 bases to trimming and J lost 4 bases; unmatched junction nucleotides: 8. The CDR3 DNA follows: TGTGCCAGTATTCGGGGACAGGCCATCACTGAAGCTTTCTTT. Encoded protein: CASIRGQAITEAFF.

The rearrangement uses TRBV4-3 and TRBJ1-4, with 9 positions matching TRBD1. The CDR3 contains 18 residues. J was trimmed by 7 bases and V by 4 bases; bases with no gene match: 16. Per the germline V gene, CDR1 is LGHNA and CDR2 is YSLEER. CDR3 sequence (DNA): TGCGCCAGCAGCCGACGATCCGGGACAGGGAATTGGGGTGAAAAACTGTTTTTT. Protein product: CASSRRSGTGNWGEKLFF.

CDR3: CASSLSWTGEYGYTF. The CDR3 nucleotides are TGTGCCAGTAGTCTGTCCTGGACAGGGGAGTATGGCTACACCTTC. The chain links TRBV19 to TRBJ1-2; 9 bases fit TRBD1. Trimming cost V 5 bases and J 5 bases; bases outside gene matches: 9. The CDR3 covers 15 residues. Germline CDR1 reads LNHDA; CDR2 reads SQIVND (reference sequence).